The 13 T cell receptor beta chains below all came from one sample that was sequenced in a study of T cell repertoires in cytomegalovirus infection. One entry per CDR3 protein, called by TCRdb with MiXCR from the reads. The table lists about 130,000 distinct CDR3 sequences, less than 9.5% of them singletons. Sequencing was performed on PBMCs. Receptors originate from a human donor in good health (CMV status not recorded). Some clones in this sample may be carry-over from other donors' samples.

In this sample, this clonotype turned up a few times. V gene TRBV19 combines with J gene TRBJ1-2; D is undetermined. This CDR3 is 13 amino acids long. Germline CDR1 reads LNHDA; CDR2 reads SQIVND (reference sequence). V gave up 2 bases and J gave up 2 bases, with 6 bases separating them. The CDR3 loop reads CASSISTNYGYTF. DNA of the CDR3: TGTGCCAGTAGTATATCTACCAACTATGGCTACACCTTC. The full variable domain, with the rest looked up from reference TRBV19 and TRBJ1-2, is DGGITQSPKYLFRKEGQNVTLSCEQNLNHDAMYWYRQDPGQGLRLIYYSQIVNDFQKGDIAEGYSVSREKKESFPLTVTSAQKNPTAFYLCASSISTNYGYTFGSGTRLTVV.

This clonotype came up a few times. A much larger clone differs from this one at a single base, so this may be a read error. The rearrangement links TRBV12-3 or TRBV12-4 to TRBJ2-1; no firm D call. The CDR3 totals 12 residues. V was clipped by 2 bases and J by 7 bases, with 6 bases between them. CDR3 DNA sequence: TGTGCCAGCAGTTTACCCCGGAATGAGCAGTTCTTC. It yields the protein CASSLPRNEQFF.

The chain employs TRBV7-2 and TRBJ2-7; D may be TRBD1 (6 bases). V dropped 4 bases and J dropped 5 bases, with 15 bases sitting between them. The CDR3 is made up of 14 amino acids. Germline V gene sequence: CDR1 SGHTA, CDR2 FQGNSA. The CDR3 nucleotides are TGTGCCAGCAGCTGGGACACCCCTGGCGACGAGCAGTACTTC. Protein: CASSWDTPGDEQYF.

In DNA form, the CDR3 reads TGCAGTGCTAGATCACAGGGGCAAGAGACCCAGTACTTC. Encoded protein: CSARSQGQETQYF. The chain combines TRBV20-1 with TRBJ2-5; 7 bases fit TRBD1. Trimming cost V 2 bases and J 2 bases; bases outside gene matches: 2. Germline lookup yields CDR1 DFQATT and CDR2 SNEGSKA (reference sequence). The CDR3 covers 13 residues.

The sample holds a few counts of this clonotype. This chain connects TRBV5-1 to TRBJ1-5, with D perhaps matching TRBD1 (5 bases). V was cut by 5 bases and J by 9 bases, with 18 bases left in between. Germline V gene lookup returns CDR1 SGHRS and CDR2 YFSETQ. This CDR3 has 14 residues. The CDR3 protein is CASRQTVEQGPQHF. The CDR3 DNA sequence: TGCGCCAGCAGGCAGACAGTGGAGCAAGGGCCCCAGCATTTT. The variable domain in full, with the rest retrieved from reference TRBV5-1 and TRBJ1-5, is KAGVTQTPRYLIKTRGQQVTLSCSPISGHRSVSWYQQTPGQGLQFLFEYFSETQRNKGNFPGRFSGRQFSNSRSEMNVSTLELGDSALYLCASRQTVEQGPQHFGDGTRLSIL.

Ten or more counts support this clonotype. V usage is TRBV6-6 and J usage is TRBJ2-7, with TRBD1 matching 7 bases. Germline V gene data show CDR1 as MNHNY and CDR2 as SVGAGI (reference sequence). CDR3 length: 13 amino acids. J was trimmed by 4 bases and V by 4 bases; bases with no gene match: 4. The CDR3 spells CASSSGQKYEQYF. The CDR3 nucleotides read TGTGCCAGCAGTTCGGGACAGAAATACGAGCAGTACTTC.

This clonotype was observed many times. CDR3 nucleotide sequence: TGTGCCAGCAGTGAGGTTCAGGGTGGTAATCAGCCCCAGCATTTT. This translates into CASSEVQGGNQPQHF. The chain joins TRBV2 to TRBJ1-5; the D gene is possibly TRBD1 (5 bases). Germline CDR1 reads SNHLY; CDR2 reads FYNNEI. With 3 bases removed from V and 4 bases from J, the gap between germline ends came to 13 bases. The CDR3 covers 15 residues.

Worth noting for this clonotype: A much larger clone sits a single nucleotide away, making a read error possible. V usage is TRBV5-1 and J usage is TRBJ1-2; D call uncertain. This CDR3 has 15 residues. The germline gives CDR1 SGHRS, CDR2 YFSETQ. The CDR3 DNA follows: TGCGGCAGCAGCTTGGGTGGAGGGCAGGACTATGGCTACACCTTC. Protein product: CGSSLGGGQDYGYTF. Full variable domain (rest looked up from reference TRBV5-1 and TRBJ1-2): KAGVTQTPRYLIKTRGQQVTLSCSPISGHRSVSWYQQTPGQGLQFLFEYFSETQRNKGNFPGRFSGRQFSNSRSEMNVSTLELGDSALYLCGSSLGGGQDYGYTFGSGTRLTVV.

This clonotype was counted ten times or more. V and J are TRBV6-5 and TRBJ2-7; 8 bases line up with TRBD2. Germline CDR1 is MNHEY and CDR2 is SVGAGI. Trimming cost V 6 bases and J 2 bases; bases outside gene matches: 9. This CDR3 contains 15 residues. The CDR3 loop is CASSPGIAGPYEQYF. Written as DNA, the CDR3 is TGTGCCAGCAGCCCCGGGATAGCGGGGCCCTACGAGCAGTACTTC.

Details on this clonotype: Just one base apart from a much larger clone, this may be a read error. V and J are TRBV15 and TRBJ2-3; a weak D match, TRBD1 (6 bases). There are 15 residues in the CDR3. Germline V gene data show CDR1 as LNHNV and CDR2 as YYDKDF (reference sequence). The CDR3 reads CATSTRMGQSDMQYF. For the CDR3, the DNA is TGTGCCACCAGCACACGAATGGGACAATCAGATATGCAGTATTTT.

This clonotype was picked up many times. The rearrangement joins TRBV12-3 or TRBV12-4 to TRBJ2-1; D might be TRBD2 (5 bases). This CDR3 is built from 11 residues. V gave up 8 bases and J gave up 14 bases, with 16 bases separating them. CDR3 DNA: TGTGCCAGCTCCTTCCGAGGGCGAGAGTTCTTC. This gives the protein CASSFRGREFF.

This clonotype was seen only a few times. The chain has TRBV18 and TRBJ1-2; tentative D call: TRBD1 (5 bases). Deletions cut 1 base from V and 4 bases from J, with 13 bases between. The germline CDR1 and CDR2 sequences are KGHSH and LQKENI. The CDR3 loop spans 15 amino acids. Here the CDR3 reads CASSPQSGGTYGYTF. In DNA form, the CDR3 reads TGTGCCAGCTCACCACAGTCCGGGGGTACCTATGGCTACACCTTC.

This clonotype was found many times. The J gene is TRBJ1-2, the V gene TRBV7-4; D gene ambiguous. CDR1 is SGHVT and CDR2 is SQSDAQ in the germline V gene. Trimming pared 5 bases from V and 4 bases from J, leaving 14 bases between. This CDR3 contains 14 residues. The CDR3 DNA is TGTGCCAGCAGCCCTCATACAGTTTCCTATGGCTACACCTTC. Translating gives CASSPHTVSYGYTF. The variable domain in full, completed from reference TRBV7-4 and TRBJ1-2, reads GAGVSQSPRYKVAKRGRDVALRCDSISGHVTLYWYRQTLGQGSEVLTYSQSDAQRDKSGRPSGRFSAERPERSVSTLKIQRTEQGDSAVYLCASSPHTVSYGYTFGSGTRLTVV.